The entry that follows covers one T cell receptor (beta chain) sequence. CDR3 size: 19 residues. From germline, CDR1 is MGHRA and CDR2 YSYEKL. Between the trimmed V and J ends, which lost 0 bases and 0 bases, there was a span of 18 bases. As handled by the study authors: Amplification of reference gene primers was used by the study to estimate nucleated cell counts. TCRdb's table, derived via immunoSEQ multiplex PCR, lists solely in-frame clones and lacks some. The DNA was the basis for D and trimming; V, J and clone size are from that table. Of 350,000 to 450,000 clones detected, roughly 90% appear once; the ten largest clones hold under 8.5%. Enrolled during active infection, Seattle patients were then followed longitudinally. These data come from a study of blood T cell repertoires in COVID-19. Study-level background: Material from acute and convalescent COVID-19 was sourced from the United States, Italy and Spain. Nucleic acid was either cDNA or gDNA, and it came from T cells, B-cell-depleted T cells, or PBMCs.

This sequence joins TRBV4-1 and TRBJ1-3; maybe TRBD1 (6 bases). Sequencing input: peripheral blood. The receptor was isolated from an older woman with COVID-19, enrolled during active disease. CDR3: CASSQDGGPLPRSGNTIYF. The CDR3 DNA sequence: TGCGCCAGCAGCCAAGATGGGGGCCCTCTTCCACGCTCTGGAAACACCATATATTTT.